A single TCR beta chain is shown here with its context. Its binding antigen is unknown. Base qualities were left out, and no much larger clone turns up one base away. The source of the sample is a study of cytomegalovirus exposure and HLA in healthy donors (dated by TCRdb to about 2017). General notes on the study: According to a later analysis, the roughly 120 validation repertoires were produced on the same platform as the 700 or so repertoires of the first cohort. A separate validation cohort of approximately 120 different subjects was used in addition to the roughly 700-subject first cohort. The study was designed to test whether signatures of past pathogen exposure could be identified by cataloging public T cell receptors. To predict cytomegalovirus infection status, the study brought together high-throughput TCR immunosequencing, statistical association of individual TCRs with disease status, and machine learning. Study-wide findings and limitations: The study listed 150 to 200 TCR beta chains as associated with cytomegalovirus. While some public TCRs were present in many individuals, most TCR sequences turned up only very rarely across donors. In both the original and validation cohorts, the classifier was reported to diagnose cytomegalovirus status with high specificity and sensitivity. All 120 or so repertoires were used to score co-occurrence in the validation cohort in a later analysis, because that analysis had no HLA typing for the cohort. Subsequent analysis determined that TCRs grouped into clusters in the first cohort also showed a tendency toward co-occurrence across the roughly 110 validation repertoires, and 85% to 95% of cluster scores exceeded 0. It was suggested by the authors that the approach could potentially be generalized to other disease states and immunological phenotypes. In vitro tests confirmed that a few of the cytomegalovirus-associated TCR beta chains recognize cytomegalovirus antigens.

CDR1 SGHVS and CDR2 FQNEAQ are derived from the germline V gene. Relative to germline, V is 5 bases shorter and J is 5 bases shorter, with 18 bases between their ends. Spanning cysteine to phenylalanine, the CDR3 consists of 15 amino acids. CDR3 DNA only is kept here, 45 bases in frame from base 1. Receptor libraries were prepared by the immunoSEQ multiplex PCR assay. The paper's processing steps were these. A statistical classification framework was built for diagnosing cytomegalovirus status from the catalog of TCR beta chain sequences. Held by TCRdb, this immuneACCESS table contains in-frame sequences only and omits some clones. Under half of the omission traces to an unresolved V gene where checked; the cause of the rest is unknown. That table is the source of V, J and clone size, and D and trimming were worked out from the DNA. Recorded for this sample are under 200,000 clones; about 89% of them occurred a single time. About 2.9% of the sample lies in the top ten.

Separate from the approximately 690-subject first cohort, the validation cohort of over 90 subjects was the group to which the donors belonged. The TCR comes from a woman aged 18-29 years in good health and CMV-seropositive. Recombination joined TRBV7-8 with TRBJ1-1, with an unclear D gene assignment. What was sequenced was PBMCs. CDR3 reads: CASSPTVLTGTEAFF. The nucleotide sequence is TGTGCCAGCAGCCCAACCGTTCTGACGGGGACTGAAGCTTTCTTT.